This TCR beta chain was sequenced in a study of CD8 T cells in ankylosing spondylitis. This clonotype was observed a handful of times. Antigen unknown. Study results and caveats: Significant enrichment of disease-linked clones was reported in matched ankylosing spondylitis synovial fluid.

The CDR3 has 15 residues. In germline, CDR1 is SNHLY, CDR2 FYNNEI. V lost 3 bases and J lost 2, with 11 bases in between. Libraries of TCR beta came from quantitative 5'-RACE with molecular barcodes. Via MiXCR, TCRdb re-called the 5' RACE reads, giving one row per CDR3 protein. The sample has approximately 16,000 distinct CDR3 sequences; approximately 7.6% are singletons. This receptor was identified in a male donor with ankylosing spondylitis or in good health (not recorded which). The chain links TRBV2 to TRBJ2-4; the D gene is possibly TRBD1 (5 bases). Sequences were obtained from blood. Here the CDR3 DNA reads TGTGCCAGCAGTGAGGGGCAACAAACCAAAAACATTCAGTACTTC. It specifies CASSEGQQTKNIQYF.